The 16 T cell receptor beta chains in this list originate from one sample, sequenced in a study of blood T cell repertoires in COVID-19 (dated by TCRdb to about 2020). Library prep was done by the immunoSEQ multiplex PCR assay. Here the immuneACCESS table is served through TCRdb, limited to in-frame sequences with V and J called. Missing clones are a known gap in these copies; in checked studies unresolved V genes cover under half, and the rest lacks a known reason. The sample data list roughly 390,000 clones, and around 84% of these were observed just once. Of the sample, 3% to 4.5% is held by the ten largest clones. The sample taken for sequencing was peripheral blood. The receptors derive from a woman aged 18-30 years with acute or convalescent COVID-19.

CDR3 sequence reads: CAYNRGQTTDTQYF. The DNA of the CDR3 is TGTGCCTACAATAGGGGACAGACCACAGATACGCAGTATTTT. The chain has TRBV21-1 and TRBJ2-3; the tabulated D call, TRBD1, remains unverified against the DNA. TRBV21-1 is shown as a pseudogene. The CDR3 runs 14 residues.

The rearrangement uses TRBV5-5 and TRBJ1-1; possible D gene TRBD1, 5 bases. Germline values: CDR1 SGHKS, CDR2 YYEKEE (reference sequence). The CDR3 consists of 13 residues. V was clipped by 3 bases and J by 4 bases, with 10 bases between them. CDR3: CASSWRGGTEAFF. As DNA, the CDR3 is TGTGCCAGCAGCTGGAGGGGAGGCACTGAAGCTTTCTTT. The whole variable domain, remainder taken from reference TRBV5-5 and TRBJ1-1, is DAGVTQSPTHLIKTRGQQVTLRCSPISGHKSVSWYQQVLGQGPQFIFQYYEKEERGRGNFPDRFSARQFPNYSSELNVNALLLGDSALYLCASSWRGGTEAFFGQGTRLTVV.

The rearrangement links TRBV24-1 to TRBJ2-4, with 7 nucleotides matching TRBD2. V was clipped by 9 bases and J by 8 bases; unmatched bases: 6. Germline V gives CDR1 KGHDR, CDR2 SFDVKD. CDR3 length equals 12 residues. In DNA form, the CDR3 reads TGTGCCACCGACGGGGGGTTTCACATTCAGTACTTC. The encoded protein is CATDGGFHIQYF.

The genes are TRBV28 and TRBJ2-7; D gene ambiguous. The V gene lost 6 bases and the J gene lost 6 bases, with 15 bases spanning the gap. The germline V gene has CDR1 MDHEN and CDR2 SYDVKM. This CDR3 is built from 13 residues. This CDR3 reads CASRFSQVGEQYF. The CDR3 DNA reads TGTGCCAGCAGGTTCAGTCAGGTAGGCGAGCAGTACTTC.

V usage is TRBV9 and J usage is TRBJ2-7; D call uncertain. The CDR3 is 16 residues long. The germline V gene has CDR1 SGDLS and CDR2 YYNGEE. Trimming cost V 0 bases and J 0 bases, with 13 bases left between them. The CDR3 DNA follows: TGTGCCAGCAGCGTAGATGCCAGGTCAAGCTCCTACGAGCAGTACTTC. Translation gives CASSVDARSSSYEQYF.

The rearrangement uses TRBV28 and TRBJ2-7; 9 bases align to TRBD1. The CDR3 extends over 14 amino acids. CDR1 and CDR2 (germline): MDHEN, SYDVKM. V shed 6 bases, J shed 5 bases, and the junction held 8 bases outside the gene matches. CDR3 DNA sequence: TGTGCCAGCAGCCCGAGGACAGGGGTACACGAGCAGTACTTC. This sequence encodes CASSPRTGVHEQYF. The full variable domain, with the rest looked up from reference TRBV28 and TRBJ2-7, is DVKVTQSSRYLVKRTGEKVFLECVQDMDHENMFWYRQDPGLGLRLIYFSYDVKMKEKGDIPEGYSVSREKKERFSLILESASTNQTSMYLCASSPRTGVHEQYFGPGTRLTVT.

This chain connects TRBV2 to TRBJ1-1; TRBD1 matches 7 bases. Per the germline V gene, CDR1 is SNHLY and CDR2 is FYNNEI. Trimming cost V 5 bases and J 0 bases; bases outside gene matches: 6. CDR3 length equals 15 residues. CDR3: CASSPQGVLNTEAFF. In DNA form, the CDR3 reads TGTGCCAGCAGTCCTCAGGGGGTCCTGAACACTGAAGCTTTCTTT.

The rearrangement uses TRBV9 and TRBJ1-4; D is ambiguous. Trimming stripped 3 bases from V and 2 bases from J, with 8 bases between. This CDR3 has 14 amino acids. The V gene's germline CDR1 is SGDLS and CDR2 YYNGEE. The CDR3 DNA sequence: TGTGCCAGCAGCGCCGGGAATACTAATGAAAAACTGTTTTTT. Translated, it gives CASSAGNTNEKLFF.

This chain connects TRBV9 to TRBJ2-4; D possibly corresponds to TRBD1 (5 bases). Germline assignment: CDR1 SGDLS and CDR2 YYNGEE. V was clipped by 0 bases and J by 0 bases, with 13 bases between them. The CDR3 is made up of 17 amino acids. This CDR3 is CASSVARTTGAKNIQYF. As DNA, the CDR3 is TGTGCCAGCAGCGTAGCTCGGACCACAGGAGCCAAAAACATTCAGTACTTC.

The sample holds one count of this clone. Written as DNA, the CDR3 is TGCGCCAGCAGCTCCTCTAGCGGGGGGGCCTTAGTGAACGAGCAGTACTTC. Protein: CASSSSSGGALVNEQYF. The chain joins TRBV5-1 to TRBJ2-7, with 12 bases identical to TRBD2. Unmatched junction bases numbered 12, after V lost 3 bases and J lost 5 bases. The CDR3 is 17 amino acids. CDR1 and CDR2 from the germline V gene are SGHRS and YFSETQ.

On this clone: A junction end diverges from the germline sequence, so it may reflect a read error. J is TRBJ1-1 and V is TRBV5-6; 9 bases map to TRBD1. Germline V gives CDR1 SGHDT, CDR2 YYEEEE. This CDR3 region has 14 residues. In DNA, the CDR3 is TGTGCCAGCAGCCGTTTATCGGGACAGGGTGTTGACGGCTTT. Protein product: CASSRLSGQGVDGF.

J is TRBJ1-3 and V is TRBV19; tentatively, D is TRBD1 (5 bases). Germline values: CDR1 LNHDA, CDR2 SQIVND (reference sequence). V shed 6 bases and J shed 0 bases, with 12 bases lying between them. This CDR3 region has 15 residues. CDR3 sequence (DNA): TGTGCCAGTAGCGAGGACAACCTCTCTGGAAACACCATATATTTT. Its translation is CASSEDNLSGNTIYF.

The V call is TRBV27, the J call TRBJ1-1; tentative D call: TRBD1 (5 bases). The CDR3 is made up of 11 amino acids. Germline V gives CDR1 MNHEY, CDR2 SMNVEV (reference sequence). The V end was cut by 6 bases, the J end by 8 bases, with 10 bases between. The CDR3, as DNA: TGTGCCAGCAGGCTGGGACTCGAAGCTTTCTTT. The encoded protein is CASRLGLEAFF.

The V call is TRBV5-6, the J call TRBJ2-2; D not certain. Trimming cost V 2 bases and J 6 bases, with 8 bases left between them. Germline V lookup: CDR1 SGHDT, CDR2 YYEEEE. CDR3 length: 13 amino acids. CDR3 residues: CASSLIGAGELFF. The DNA for the CDR3 is TGTGCCAGCAGCTTAATCGGAGCCGGGGAGCTGTTTTTT.

The chain carries TRBV6-6 and TRBJ2-4, with 7 bases identical to TRBD1. This CDR3 has 14 residues. Germline loops: CDR1 MNHNY, CDR2 SVGAGI (reference sequence). The ends lost 0 bases at V and 9 bases at J; junction bases unmatched: 5. The CDR3 bases are TGTGCCAGCAGTTACTCGGAACAGGGGCGCATTCAGTACTTC. Protein product: CASSYSEQGRIQYF.

The chain combines TRBV30 with TRBJ2-1; D perhaps matches TRBD2 (5 bases). This CDR3 is 16 amino acids long. Germline assignment: CDR1 GTSNPN and CDR2 SVGIG (reference sequence). Deletions cut 2 bases from V and 6 bases from J, with 20 bases between. CDR3 DNA: TGTGCCTGGAGTCCCCCGGGCAACCGAGGGCGCAATGAGCAGTTCTTC. Translating it yields CAWSPPGNRGRNEQFF.